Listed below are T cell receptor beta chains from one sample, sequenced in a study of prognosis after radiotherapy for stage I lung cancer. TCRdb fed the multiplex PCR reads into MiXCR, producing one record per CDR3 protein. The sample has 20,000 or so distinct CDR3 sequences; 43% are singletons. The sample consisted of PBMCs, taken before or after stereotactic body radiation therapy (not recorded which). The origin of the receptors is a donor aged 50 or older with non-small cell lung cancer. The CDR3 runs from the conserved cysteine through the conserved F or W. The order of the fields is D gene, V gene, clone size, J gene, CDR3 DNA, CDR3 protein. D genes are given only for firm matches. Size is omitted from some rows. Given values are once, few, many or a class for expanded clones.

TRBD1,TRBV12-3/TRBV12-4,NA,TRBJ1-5,TGTGCCAGCAGTTTAGGGACAGGGGGCAATCAGCCCCAGCATTTT,CASSLGTGGNQPQHF
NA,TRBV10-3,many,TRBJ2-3,TGTGCCATCGGGTCGGGGGACAGTAGCACAGATACGCAGTATTTT,CAIGSGDSSTDTQYF
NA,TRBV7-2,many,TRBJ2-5,TGTGCCAGCAGCTTAGTGTCACAAGAGACCCAGTACTTC,CASSLVSQETQYF
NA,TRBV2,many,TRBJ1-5,TGTGCCAGCAGTGAAATCAGTAGCAATCAGCCCCAGCATTTT,CASSEISSNQPQHF
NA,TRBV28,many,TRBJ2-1,TGTGCCAGCAGTTTATTGGTAATCCAAGAAGAGCAGTTCTTC,CASSLLVIQEEQFF
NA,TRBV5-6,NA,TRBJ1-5,TGTGCCAGCAGCTTGTCGGGGGGGAATCAGCCCCAGCATTTT,CASSLSGGNQPQHF
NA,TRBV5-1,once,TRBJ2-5,TGCGCCAGAGCGACCGGGCCCTCGGAGACCAAGTACTTC,CARATGPSETKYF
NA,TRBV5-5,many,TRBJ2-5,TGTGCCAGCACCCGAACTCAAGGCGTCCAAGAGACCCAGTACTTC,CASTRTQGVQETQYF
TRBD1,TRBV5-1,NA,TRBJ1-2,TGCGCCAGCATCTTGGGAGGACAGGGAGAGGGAGTCTACACCTTC,CASILGGQGEGVYTF
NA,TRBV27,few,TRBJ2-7,TGTGCCAGCAGTTTAGGTAGTCAACGAATCAGCTCCTACGAGCAGTACTTC,CASSLGSQRISSYEQYF
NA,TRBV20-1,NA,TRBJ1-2,TGCAGTGCTAGAGATGAGGGGAGGGTGTGGAAGGCTGGCTACACCTTC,CSARDEGRVWKAGYTF
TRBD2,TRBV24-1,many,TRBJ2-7,TGTGCCAAGACACAGGGACTAGCGGGAGAAACCTCCTACGAGCAGTACTTC,CAKTQGLAGETSYEQYF
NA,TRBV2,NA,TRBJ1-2,TGTGCCAGCAGCCCGGATGCAGGGCATGGCTACACCTTC,CASSPDAGHGYTF
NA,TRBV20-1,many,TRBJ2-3,TGCAGTGCTAGAGTGGCTAATCCTAGCACAGATACGCAGTATTTT,CSARVANPSTDTQYF
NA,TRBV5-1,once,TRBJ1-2,TGCGCCAGCAGCCCGGACAGTGGATTTACGGGTGGCTACACCTTC,CASSPDSGFTGGYTF
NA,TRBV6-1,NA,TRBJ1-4,TGTGCCAGCAGCCAAAGGCTGGCAACTAATGAAAAACTGTTTTTT,CASSQRLATNEKLFF
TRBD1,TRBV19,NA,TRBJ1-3,TGTGCCAGTAGTATCACAGGGGGTACTGGAAACACCATATATTTT,CASSITGGTGNTIYF
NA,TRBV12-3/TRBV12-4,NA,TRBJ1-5,TGTGCCAGCAGTCCTAGAAGACAGAACTATAGCAATCAGCCCCAGCATTTT,CASSPRRQNYSNQPQHF
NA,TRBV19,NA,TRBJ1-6,TGTGCCAGTAGTATCGGGAATTCACCCCTCCACTTT,CASSIGNSPLHF
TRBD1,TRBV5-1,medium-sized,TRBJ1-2,TGCGCCAGCAGCCCCCTGCAGGGGGCGCGAGGCTACACCTTC,CASSPLQGARGYTF
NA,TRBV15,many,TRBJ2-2,TGTGCCACCAGCCGGAACACCGGGGAGCTGTTTTTT,CATSRNTGELFF
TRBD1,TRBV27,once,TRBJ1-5,TGTGCCAGCATTTATATCCCATGGGAGACAGGGTCCAATCACCCCCAGCATTTT,CASIYIPWETGSNHPQHF
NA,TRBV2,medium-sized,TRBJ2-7,TGTGCCAGCAGACAACCTGGCGTCGAGCAGTACTTC,CASRQPGVEQYF
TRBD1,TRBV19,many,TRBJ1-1,TGTGCCAGTAGTATTTTCGGCAGGGGGACCACTGAAGCTTTCTTT,CASSIFGRGTTEAFF
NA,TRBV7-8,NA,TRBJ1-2,TGTGCCAGCACACGAGGGGAGATCTATGGCTACACATTC,CASTRGEIYGYTF
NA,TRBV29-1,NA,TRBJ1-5,TGCAGCTCGGGGGGGGACTGTCAGCCCCAGCATTTT,CSSGGDCQPQHF
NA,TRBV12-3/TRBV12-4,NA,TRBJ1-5,TGTGCCAGCACCCTGGGGGGGGGGGGACAGCCCCAGCATTTT,CASTLGGGGQPQHF
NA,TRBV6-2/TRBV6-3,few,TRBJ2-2,TGTGCCAGCACAGCGGACACCCGTGCCACCGGGGAGCTGTTTTTT,CASTADTRATGELFF
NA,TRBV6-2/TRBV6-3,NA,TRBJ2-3,TGTGCCAGCACCCAGGGACCGTTCCTTTCAGATACGCAGTATTTT,CASTQGPFLSDTQYF
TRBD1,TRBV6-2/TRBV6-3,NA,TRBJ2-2,TGTGCCAGCGGAGACAGGGTTAGTGATAATTACCTTAGCACCGGGGAGCTGTTTTTT,CASGDRVSDNYLSTGELFF
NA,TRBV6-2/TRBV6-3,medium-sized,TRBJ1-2,TGTGCCAGCAGTTATAGGCCAAACTATGGCTACACCTTC,CASSYRPNYGYTF
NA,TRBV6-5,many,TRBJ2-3,TGTGCCAGCAGTTCCCCTAGCGCTTCTAGCACAGATACGCAGTATTTT,CASSSPSASSTDTQYF
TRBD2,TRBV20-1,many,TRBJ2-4,TGCAGTGCTCGTCAACGGGGGGGTGGGAACATTCAGTACTTC,CSARQRGGGNIQYF
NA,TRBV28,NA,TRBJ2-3,TGTGCCAGCAGCTTTCTAAGGACAGATACGCAGTATTTT,CASSFLRTDTQYF
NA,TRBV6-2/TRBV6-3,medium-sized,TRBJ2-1,TGTGCCACCGCCGGGAATGAGCAGTTCTTC,CATAGNEQFF
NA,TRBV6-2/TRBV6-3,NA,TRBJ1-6,TGTGCCAGCAGTGGACCTCCCTGGAGAGGACTCTATAATTCACCCCTCCACTTT,CASSGPPWRGLYNSPLHF
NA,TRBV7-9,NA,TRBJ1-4,TGTGCCAGCAGCTTATTCGATGAAAAACTGTTTTTT,CASSLFDEKLFF